This is a list of T cell receptor beta chains from one sample in a study of T-cell memory formation after mild COVID-19. TCRdb analysed the 5' RACE reads with MiXCR anew, one entry per CDR3 protein. This sample has around 250,000 distinct CDR3 sequences; approximately 15% occur once, and the top ten carry 2% to 2.5%. The sample taken for sequencing was PBMCs or a T cell subset sorted from them (not recorded which). Receptors originate from an adult woman who had mild COVID-19 (a few samples of this study predate the infection). Cell type and time point are not known. CDR3s include the opening cysteine and the closing phenylalanine or tryptophan. The order of the fields is CDR3 length, clone size, J gene, V gene, D gene, CDR3 DNA, CDR3 protein. The D gene is left open where the match is weak. The size entry is marked missing in some rows and otherwise reads once, few, many or a size class.

16 NA TRBJ2-1 TRBV7-8 TRBD2 TGTGCCAGCAGCTTAGCGAGACTAGCGGGTAACAATGAGCAGTTCTTC CASSLARLAGNNEQFF
13 few TRBJ2-5 TRBV4-2 TRBD2 TGTGCCAGCAGCCGTCGCGGGGGGGAGACCCAGTACTTC CASSRRGGETQYF
15 NA TRBJ2-1 TRBV5-1 TRBD2 TGCGCCAGCAGCTCGGGACTAGCGGGAGAGTCCAAGCAGTTCTTC CASSSGLAGESKQFF
16 NA TRBJ1-2 TRBV9 NA TGTGCCAGCAGCGTACATGACGCGAACAGGCAGGGACGCTACACCTTC CASSVHDANRQGRYTF
15 few TRBJ2-5 TRBV27 TRBD2 TGTGCCAGCGCTCGACCGGGGGGAATGGTTGAGACCCAGTACTTC CASARPGGMVETQYF
12 NA TRBJ1-1 TRBV12-3/TRBV12-4 NA TGTGCCAGCAGTTTAACGTGGACTGAAGCTTTCTTT CASSLTWTEAFF
15 few TRBJ2-6 TRBV20-1 NA TGCAGTGCCCCTTCCCAGGGATCTGGGGCCAACGTCCTGACTTTC CSAPSQGSGANVLTF
13 NA TRBJ1-5 TRBV6-2/TRBV6-3 NA TGTGCCAGCAGTTACTCCCAAATTCAGCCCCAGCATTTT CASSYSQIQPQHF
16 NA TRBJ2-3 TRBV5-5 TRBD2 TGTGCCAGCAGCAGAGGGACTAGCGGATCCACAGATACGCAGTATTTT CASSRGTSGSTDTQYF
16 once TRBJ1-2 TRBV7-3 NA TGTGCCAGCAGCCCCAGCCGGGGGGCAGATCTGGGAGGCTACACCTTC CASSPSRGADLGGYTF